One and the same sample provided the 3 T cell receptor beta chains below, sequenced in a study of cytomegalovirus exposure and HLA in healthy donors. Profiling relied on immunoSEQ multiplex PCR, and the TCRdb table lists in-frame clones only, not all of them. The table includes some 84,000 clones, under 95% detected once. The specimen was PBMCs. The receptors were gathered from a young man in good health and CMV-seronegative.

J is TRBJ2-2 and V is TRBV6-4; 10 bases fit TRBD2. CDR3 length equals 14 residues. CDR1 and CDR2 from the germline V gene are MRHNA and SNTAGT. V dropped 4 bases and J dropped 4; count of bases not matched to a gene: 0. This CDR3 reads CASSASGSTGELFF. CDR3 coding DNA: TGTGCCAGCAGTGCTAGCGGGAGCACCGGGGAGCTGTTTTTT.

The gene calls are TRBV6-6 and TRBJ1-2; D may be TRBD1 (5 bases). Trimming removed 10 bases at V and 3 bases at J, with 12 bases between. Germline CDR1 MNHNY, CDR2 SVGAGI (reference sequence). The CDR3 loop spans 12 amino acids. The CDR3 nucleotides are TGTGCCACCGAAAGGGGTGACTATGGCTACACCTTC. This translates into CATERGDYGYTF.

This clone was picked up one time. CDR3 in amino acids: CGAGISGNTIYF. The CDR3 region has the DNA TGTGGCGCGGGCATCTCTGGAAACACCATATATTTT. J is TRBJ1-3 and V is TRBV6-1; D gene unclear. This CDR3 region has 12 residues. CDR1 is MNHNS, CDR2 SASEGT, per germline.